Presented here are 2 T cell receptor beta chains from one specimen sequenced in a study of T cell responses to AZD1222 COVID-19 vaccine. Some clones are missing from TCRdb's copy, which holds only in-frame ones; the method was immunoSEQ multiplex PCR. The sample contains some 100,000 clones, 80% to 90% of which appear only once. The sample in question was peripheral blood, obtained on day 0 of AZD1222 vaccination. The origin of the receptors is an adult in good health.

V gene TRBV28 combines with J gene TRBJ2-7, with 8 bases matching TRBD2. The CDR3 consists of 14 residues. CDR1 is MDHEN, CDR2 SYDVKM, per germline. J lost 5 bases, V lost 7 bases, and 10 bases had no gene match. CDR3 in DNA: TGTGCCAGCATCACGGCGGGGGGTAAGAACGAGCAGTACTTC. It is translated as CASITAGGKNEQYF.

This clone was observed a few times. This rearrangement joins TRBV5-1 to TRBJ2-7; D might be TRBD1 (5 bases). CDR3 length: 12 residues. V was trimmed by 1 base and J by 5 bases, leaving 7 bases between them. Germline V gene data show CDR1 as SGHRS and CDR2 as YFSETQ. CDR3 loop: CASSLLGDEQYF. As DNA, the CDR3 is TGCGCCAGCAGCTTGCTAGGGGACGAGCAGTACTTC.